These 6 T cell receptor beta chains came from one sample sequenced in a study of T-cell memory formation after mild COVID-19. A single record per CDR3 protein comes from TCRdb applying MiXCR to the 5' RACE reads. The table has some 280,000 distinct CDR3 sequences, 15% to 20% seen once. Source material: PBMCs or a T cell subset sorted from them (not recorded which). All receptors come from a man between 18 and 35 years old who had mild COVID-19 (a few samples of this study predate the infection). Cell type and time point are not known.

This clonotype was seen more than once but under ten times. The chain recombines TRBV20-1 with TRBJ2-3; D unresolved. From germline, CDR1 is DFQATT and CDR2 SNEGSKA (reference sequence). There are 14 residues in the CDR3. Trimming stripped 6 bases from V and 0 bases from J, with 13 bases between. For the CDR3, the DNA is TGCAGTGCCCCCGTCCCCGCTAGCACAGATACGCAGTATTTT. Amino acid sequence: CSAPVPASTDTQYF.

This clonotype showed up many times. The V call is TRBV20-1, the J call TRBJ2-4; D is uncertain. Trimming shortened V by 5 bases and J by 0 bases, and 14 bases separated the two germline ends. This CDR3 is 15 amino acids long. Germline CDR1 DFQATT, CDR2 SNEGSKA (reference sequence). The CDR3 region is CSAPRPPLAKNIQYF. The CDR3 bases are TGCAGTGCTCCACGGCCCCCTCTAGCCAAAAACATTCAGTACTTC.

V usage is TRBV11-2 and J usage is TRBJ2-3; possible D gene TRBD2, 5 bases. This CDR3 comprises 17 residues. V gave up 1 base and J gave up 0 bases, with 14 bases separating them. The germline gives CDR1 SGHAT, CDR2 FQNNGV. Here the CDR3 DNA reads TGTGCCAGCAGCTTAGGTCGGAGCGGCCTTAGCACAGATACGCAGTATTTT. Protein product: CASSLGRSGLSTDTQYF.

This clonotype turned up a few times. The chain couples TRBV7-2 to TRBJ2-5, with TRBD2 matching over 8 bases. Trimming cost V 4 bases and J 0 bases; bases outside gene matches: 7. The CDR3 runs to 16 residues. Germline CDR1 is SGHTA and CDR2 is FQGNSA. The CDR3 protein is CASSSGTRPYQETQYF. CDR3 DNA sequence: TGTGCCAGCAGCTCTGGGACTAGACCGTACCAAGAGACCCAGTACTTC.

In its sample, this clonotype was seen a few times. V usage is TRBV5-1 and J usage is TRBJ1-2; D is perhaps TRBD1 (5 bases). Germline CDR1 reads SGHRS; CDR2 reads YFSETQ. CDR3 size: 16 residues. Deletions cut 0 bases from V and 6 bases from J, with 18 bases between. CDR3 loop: CASSLDFGGGTNGYTF. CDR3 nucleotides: TGCGCCAGCAGCTTGGATTTCGGCGGGGGGACGAATGGCTACACCTTC.

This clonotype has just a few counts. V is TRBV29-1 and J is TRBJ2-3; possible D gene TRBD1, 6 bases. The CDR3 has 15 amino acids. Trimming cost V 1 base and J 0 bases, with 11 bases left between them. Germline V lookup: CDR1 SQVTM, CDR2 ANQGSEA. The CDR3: CSVEVRGTSTDTQYF. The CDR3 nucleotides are TGCAGCGTTGAAGTCAGGGGAACTAGCACAGATACGCAGTATTTT.